The clone carrying this T cell receptor beta chain was seen at least ten times. The CDR3 contains 16 residues. Per germline, CDR1 SGHTA and CDR2 FQGNSA. These data originate in a study of immune characterization of retroperitoneal liposarcoma. TCRdb passed the PCR reads through MiXCR, listing each CDR3 protein once. This sample has some 20,000 distinct CDR3 sequences, with under 45% found just once. The chain employs TRBV7-2 and TRBJ2-1, with 7 bases fitting TRBD2. The DNA end lines up better with TRBJ2-7; the J call may be wrong. The TCR sequence derives from a male donor with retroperitoneal liposarcoma. The sample taken for sequencing was blood. DNA for the CDR3: TGTGCCAGCAGCTTAGACGGCGGGAGTCTCAAGTACGAGCAGTACTTC. This translates into CASSLDGGSLKYEQYF.